These 19 T cell receptor beta chains originate from one sample sequenced in a study of cytomegalovirus exposure and HLA in healthy donors. With 60 Vbeta and 13 Jbeta primers, the PCR was carried out. The repertoire was sequenced with immunoSEQ multiplex PCR; TCRdb's copy has only in-frame clones and lacks some. Recorded for this sample: 150,000 to 200,000 clones. The sequenced material came from PBMCs. The receptor source for this set is a woman aged 18-35 years in good health and CMV-seropositive.

The J gene is TRBJ2-5, the V gene TRBV11-2, with 7 bases aligning to TRBD2. The ends lost 3 bases at V and 2 bases at J; junction bases unmatched: 3. CDR3 length: 14 residues. Germline lookup yields CDR1 SGHAT and CDR2 FQNNGV. CDR3 amino acids: CASSFRDYQETQYF. Written as DNA, the CDR3 is TGTGCCAGCAGCTTCCGGGACTATCAAGAGACCCAGTACTTC.

The V and J genes are TRBV19 and TRBJ2-3, with TRBD2 matching 10 bases. J gave up 3 bases and V 2 bases, and 2 bases lay outside the gene matches. Germline CDR1 is LNHDA and CDR2 is SQIVND (reference sequence). CDR3 length: 15 residues. The chain's CDR3 is CASSILAGGTDTQYF. The CDR3 DNA is TGTGCCAGTAGTATATTAGCGGGGGGAACAGATACGCAGTATTTT.

The V call is TRBV11-3, the J call TRBJ2-1; 8 bases are shared with TRBD2. The CDR3 loop spans 19 amino acids. Per germline, CDR1 SGHNT and CDR2 YENEEA. V lost 5 bases and J lost 3; bases outside the gene matches: 18. CDR3: CASSPGWVPGGVDYNEQFF. The CDR3 DNA reads as TGTGCCAGCAGCCCCGGGTGGGTTCCGGGAGGGGTCGACTACAATGAGCAGTTCTTC. The complete variable domain, with remaining parts taken from reference TRBV11-3 and TRBJ2-1, reads EAGVVQSPRYKIIEKKQPVAFWCNPISGHNTLYWYLQNLGQGPELLIRYENEEAVDDSQLPKDRFSAERLKGVDSTLKIQPAELGDSAVYLCASSPGWVPGGVDYNEQFFGPGTRLTVL.

This chain uses TRBV7-8 with TRBJ2-7; 7 bases are a match to TRBD2. The CDR3 sequence is 14 residues long. Germline CDR1 reads SGHVS; CDR2 reads FQNEAQ. The junction had 6 bases not matched to a gene; V was cut back by 3 bases and J by 4 bases. DNA for the CDR3: TGTGCCAGCAGCTTTGCGGGAGAACCTTACGAGCAGTACTTC. Its protein is CASSFAGEPYEQYF.

This chain links TRBV27 with TRBJ2-3; possible D gene TRBD1, 5 bases. From germline, CDR1 is MNHEY and CDR2 SMNVEV (reference sequence). Trimming removed 6 bases at V and 2 bases at J, with 18 bases between. The CDR3 covers 16 residues. The DNA of the CDR3 is TGTGCCAGCAGCCCATCTCCAGGGCAGCCCACAGATACGCAGTATTTT. Residues: CASSPSPGQPTDTQYF.

CDR3 sequence reads: CASSSPRPGQGASSGYTF. In DNA, the CDR3 is TGTGCCAGCAGCTCACCCCGCCCGGGACAGGGGGCGAGTTCTGGCTACACCTTC. The chain employs TRBV5-6 and TRBJ1-2; 12 bases match TRBD1. The germline V gene encodes CDR1 SGHDT and CDR2 YYEEEE. V trimming: 3 bases; J trimming: 7 bases; junction bases outside the gene matches: 16. This CDR3 contains 18 residues.

The V call is TRBV10-3, the J call TRBJ1-2; maybe TRBD1 (6 bases). V lost 6 bases to trimming and J lost 3 bases, with 14 bases between them. The germline V gene encodes CDR1 ENHRY and CDR2 SYGVKD. This CDR3 is built from 14 residues. The CDR3 is CAIRARGGDYGYTF. The DNA for the CDR3 is TGTGCCATCAGAGCCCGGGGGGGCGACTATGGCTACACCTTC.

This rearrangement joins TRBV10-3 to TRBJ2-5; 15 bases fit TRBD2. The CDR3 runs 15 residues. With V trimmed by 4 bases and J by 5 bases, 2 bases remained unmatched. The V gene's germline CDR1 is ENHRY and CDR2 SYGVKD. The CDR3 region has the DNA TGTGCCATCAGTGGAGGGACTAGCGGGAGGGAGACCCAGTACTTC. Amino acid sequence: CAISGGTSGRETQYF.

The V call is TRBV29-1, the J call TRBJ1-3; tentatively, D is TRBD1 (6 bases). The CDR3 covers 14 residues. Germline V CDR1 and CDR2: SQVTM, ANQGSEA. Trimming shortened V by 7 bases and J by 2 bases, and 15 bases separated the two germline ends. CDR3 DNA sequence: TGCAGCGCTACTCAGGGGACGACTGGAAACACCATATATTTT. It translates to CSATQGTTGNTIYF.

The rearrangement links TRBV29-1 to TRBJ2-4; D not resolved. Trimming cost V 4 bases and J 0 bases, with 4 bases left between them. The CDR3 is 12 residues long. Germline V CDR1 and CDR2: SQVTM, ANQGSEA. The CDR3 here is CSVAVAKNIQYF. In DNA, the CDR3 is TGCAGCGTTGCCGTAGCCAAAAACATTCAGTACTTC.

The genes are TRBV5-1 and TRBJ2-3; D is possibly TRBD1 (5 bases). This CDR3 contains 12 residues. Between the trimmed V and J ends, which lost 4 bases and 7 bases, there was a span of 10 bases. The germline V gene has CDR1 SGHRS and CDR2 YFSETQ. CDR3 nucleotide sequence: TGCGCCAGCAGCCCGGACAAGAATACGCAGTATTTT. It translates to CASSPDKNTQYF.

V usage is TRBV7-2 and J usage is TRBJ1-2; D is ambiguous. This CDR3 is 14 amino acids long. Germline CDR1 and CDR2: SGHTA and FQGNSA. Trimming took 5 bases from V and 8 from J, leaving 18 bases between them. The CDR3 here is CASSDSSVGVGYTF. The CDR3 bases are TGTGCCAGCAGCGACTCGTCAGTGGGAGTCGGCTACACCTTC.

The chain has TRBV5-1 and TRBJ1-1, with TRBD1 identical over 7 bases. The germline gives CDR1 SGHRS, CDR2 YFSETQ. The J segment lost 6 bases and the V segment lost 0 bases, leaving 8 bases of the junction unmatched. The CDR3 sequence is 15 residues long. The chain's CDR3 is CASSLVGRGTAEAFF. The DNA of the CDR3 is TGCGCCAGCAGCTTGGTGGGCAGGGGGACTGCTGAAGCTTTCTTT.

The DNA for the CDR3 is TGCGCCAGCAGCCGGAATTACAGGGGAATGGATGAAAAACTGTTTTTT. Protein: CASSRNYRGMDEKLFF. The rearrangement uses TRBV5-1 and TRBJ1-4; 7 positions match TRBD1. V lost 4 bases to trimming and J lost 6 bases; unmatched junction nucleotides: 12. This CDR3 is 16 amino acids long. Per the germline V gene, CDR1 is SGHRS and CDR2 is YFSETQ.

V and J are TRBV7-7 and TRBJ2-3; possible D gene TRBD2, 5 bases. Germline lookup yields CDR1 SSHAT and CDR2 FNYEAQ (reference sequence). The CDR3 runs to 13 residues. The CDR3 loop reads CAHRTSGVDTQYF. CDR3 DNA: TGTGCTCATAGGACTTCAGGCGTAGATACGCAGTATTTT.

J is TRBJ2-2 and V is TRBV7-8; D call uncertain. This CDR3 is built from 17 residues. Germline V gives CDR1 SGHVS, CDR2 FQNEAQ. Trimming shortened V by 5 bases and J by 5 bases, and 21 bases separated the two germline ends. This CDR3 is CASSQSSGGPITGELFF. CDR3 coding DNA: TGTGCCAGCAGCCAGAGTTCTGGCGGCCCTATAACCGGGGAGCTGTTTTTT.

This chain links TRBV19 with TRBJ2-2; tentatively, D is TRBD2 (5 bases). The V and J ends lost 5 bases and 6 bases respectively, with 10 bases between them. CDR1 and CDR2 (germline): LNHDA, SQIVND (reference sequence). CDR3 length: 13 residues. The CDR3 here is CASSLQAAGELFF. CDR3 bases: TGTGCCAGTAGTCTGCAAGCGGCCGGGGAGCTGTTTTTT.

V and J are TRBV7-8 and TRBJ1-1, with 8 bases identical to TRBD1. After removal of 8 bases from V and 2 bases from J, the junction contained 7 bases not matched to a gene. The CDR3 runs to 14 residues. Germline V CDR1 and CDR2: SGHVS, FQNEAQ. CDR3 coding DNA: TGTGCCAGCTCCCCGACAGGGGCTAACACTGAAGCTTTCTTT. This codes for CASSPTGANTEAFF.

The chain employs TRBV29-1 and TRBJ2-3; 7 bases are shared with TRBD1. The V gene's germline CDR1 is SQVTM and CDR2 ANQGSEA. The CDR3 has 16 amino acids. Unmatched junction bases numbered 18, after V lost 8 bases and J lost 4 bases. CDR3 sequence (DNA): TGCAGCCACACTTCAAATCTCGGCAGGGGGTCAGATACGCAGTATTTT. Its protein is CSHTSNLGRGSDTQYF.